Listed below are T cell receptor beta chains from one sample, sequenced in a study of shared clonotypes between healthy human individuals. Only in-frame clones appear in the TCRdb table, and some are missing; sequencing was by immunoSEQ multiplex PCR. The sample yields millions of clones, 85% to 95% seen once. Sequenced: naive CD4+ T cells sorted from blood. The receptor source for this set is a man between 18 and 35 years old in good health. Each CDR3 is given without its conserved first and last residue. Each record gives: V gene, J gene, CDR3 protein.

TRBV5-4	TRBJ2-7	ASSLAGQASRYEQY
TRBV30	TRBJ1-2	AWMTGRSNYGYT
TRBV18	TRBJ1-2	ASSPGQELYGYT
TRBV2	TRBJ2-7	ASSGLAGSYEQY
TRBV2	TRBJ2-1	ASNPGSSYNEQF
TRBV20-1	TRBJ1-4	SVRNGKLF
TRBV2	TRBJ2-7	ASSRDRVGEQY
TRBV28	TRBJ2-7	ASSPLRGDLTYEQY
TRBV6-5	NA	ASRRNRDTSEQY
TRBV2	TRBJ1-3	ASSPGTGKGTIY
TRBV5-1	TRBJ2-7	ASSLGQGLGEQY
TRBV6-1	TRBJ1-3	ASSESGTGICSGNTIY
TRBV4-3	TRBJ2-5	ASSQATHGETQY
TRBV7-9	TRBJ2-1	ASSPGLAGGDEQF
TRBV10-2	TRBJ1-4	ASSPGRLNEKLF
TRBV6-4	TRBJ1-5	ASSDPQRGSNYSNQPQH
TRBV18	TRBJ1-2	ASSLDKNYGYT
TRBV25-1	TRBJ2-5	ASSRGLAGVPGETQY
TRBV28	TRBJ2-7	ASSRQGIYEQY
TRBV19	TRBJ1-4	ASSISGKGEKLF
TRBV28	TRBJ1-4	ASSRADREEKLF
TRBV30	TRBJ2-2	AWSVQGGTGELF
TRBV6-5	NA	ASSYVRQSSYEQY
TRBV4-2	TRBJ2-7	ASSQELAGDLYEQY
TRBV11-3	TRBJ2-2	ASSFSVDTGELF
TRBV6-6	TRBJ2-7	ASSSGVFGGSDEQY
TRBV7-9	TRBJ1-2	ASSQMAGVGYT
TRBV6-5	NA	ATKSAGDYEQY
TRBV6-5	TRBJ1-2	ASSPGYGYT
TRBV28	TRBJ1-4	ASSSPWRTGGREKLF
TRBV19	TRBJ2-7	ASSMGTGTGEQY
TRBV29-1	TRBJ1-2	SVEEGIQYLST
TRBV29-1	TRBJ2-1	SVDTSGVYNEQF
TRBV10-3	TRBJ2-7	AIRPGQGAYEQY
TRBV10-3	TRBJ1-6	AIRDTNSPLH
TRBV30	TRBJ1-4	AWSLQGLGNEKLF
TRBV18	TRBJ2-7	ASSPPAAGAYEQY
TRBV6-1	TRBJ2-3	ASSAVSTDTQY
TRBV7-8	TRBJ1-4	ASSLGLKGTGGTEKLF